A single sample is the source of the 2 T cell receptor beta chains below, sequenced in a study of blood T cell repertoires in COVID-19 (dated by TCRdb to between 2020 and 2021). The method was the immunoSEQ multiplex PCR assay. Not all clones reach the TCRdb copy of this immuneACCESS table, which keeps in-frame sequences only. Checked studies attribute under half of the gap to unresolved V genes and leave the rest unexplained. In all, the sample holds 79,000 or so clones, and approximately 81% of those were seen once. Approximately 10% of the sample is held by the ten biggest clonotypes. Sequences were obtained from peripheral blood. The source is a man in his sixties with COVID-19, enrolled during active disease.

The chain recombines TRBV15 with TRBJ1-1; TRBD1 is a possible D gene (5 bases). Trimming left V 5 bases short and J 3 bases short, with 10 bases between. Germline CDR1 LNHNV, CDR2 YYDKDF (reference sequence). The CDR3 has 13 amino acids. The CDR3 spells CATSWAGYTEAFF. The CDR3 region has the DNA TGTGCCACCAGCTGGGCAGGGTACACTGAAGCTTTCTTT.

The chain has TRBV3-1 (or the pseudogene TRBV3-2) and TRBJ2-7, with TRBD1 identical over 8 bases. Germline CDR1 and CDR2: LGHDT and YNNKEL (reference sequence). This CDR3 is built from 13 residues. Trimming at V came to 7 bases and at J to 7 bases, leaving 9 bases not matched to a gene. CDR3 sequence: CASTSQGAREQYF. In DNA, the CDR3 is TGTGCCAGCACCAGTCAGGGGGCGAGGGAGCAGTACTTC.